This entry describes one T cell receptor beta chain. The data originate from a study of blood T cell repertoires in COVID-19. Study overall: Italy, Spain and the United States were the sources of the convalescent and acute COVID-19 samples. PBMCs, B-cell-depleted T cells, or T cells were the source of the cDNA or gDNA that made up the material.

Study processing details: Amplification with reference gene primers provided the estimates of nucleated cell counts. Generated by immunoSEQ multiplex PCR, the TCRdb table keeps only in-frame clones and is missing some. The V and J calls and clone size were taken over from that table, and D and trimming were inferred from the DNA. The data show 30,000 to 35,000 clones, 87% seen once. Trimming pared 5 bases from V and 1 base from J, leaving 18 bases between. The CDR3 contains 16 residues. CDR1 and CDR2 (germline): SGHTA, FQGNSA. This rearrangement joins TRBV7-2 to TRBJ2-7; weak D call: TRBD1 (6 bases). Material: peripheral blood. This clonotype was obtained from a man aged 55 to 70 with active COVID-19. CDR3 sequence: CASSRSGTLSSYEQYF. The CDR3 DNA reads TGTGCCAGCAGCCGGTCAGGGACATTGTCTTCCTACGAGCAGTACTTC.